The rows below give T cell receptor beta chains drawn from one sample of a study of T-cell memory formation after mild COVID-19. TCRdb processed the 5' RACE reads anew with MiXCR; each CDR3 protein has one entry. The profile shows over 30,000 distinct CDR3 sequences, about an eighth of them singletons. The sequencing sample was made of PBMCs or a T cell subset sorted from them (not recorded which). These receptors came from a man aged 18 to 35 who had mild COVID-19 (a few samples of this study predate the infection). Cell type and time point are not known. CDR3s include the opening cysteine and the closing phenylalanine or tryptophan. The D gene is left open where the match is weak. A clone size is listed for some rows: how often the clone was seen (once, few, many), or a class if it is expanded.

V gene	D gene	J gene	clone size	CDR3 DNA	CDR3 protein
TRBV25-1	-	TRBJ1-6	few	TGTGCCAGCAGGGAGGGTAATTCACCCCTCCACTTT	CASREGNSPLHF
TRBV7-2	-	TRBJ2-5	medium-sized	TGTGCCAGCAGCTTAGGTGGGGGGCCCCAAGAGACCCAGTACTTC	CASSLGGGPQETQYF
TRBV7-9	-	TRBJ1-2	-	TGTGCCAGCAGCCTTCTCTCAACTTATGGCTACACCTTC	CASSLLSTYGYTF
TRBV19	-	TRBJ1-5	many	TGTGCCAGCGGTTATAGCAATCAGCCCCAGCATTTT	CASGYSNQPQHF
TRBV7-3	TRBD2	TRBJ2-3	many	TGTGCCAGCAGCCCCCGGGGGGGCTCCAACACAGATACGCAGTATTTT	CASSPRGGSNTDTQYF
TRBV27	-	TRBJ2-3	many	TGTGCCCCCGCGAATCCCGAGGAAGATACGCAGTATTTT	CAPANPEEDTQYF
TRBV20-1	-	TRBJ2-3	many	TGCAGTGCTATCAGGGGTTTTGAGGATACGCAGTATTTT	CSAIRGFEDTQYF
TRBV6-5	-	TRBJ1-2	-	TGTGCCAGCAGCTCACCTCTGTATGGCTACACCTTC	CASSSPLYGYTF
TRBV7-6	TRBD1	TRBJ1-6	-	TGTGCCAGCAGCTTAGGACAGGGGTATCGGTCACCCCTCCACTTT	CASSLGQGYRSPLHF
TRBV7-2	-	TRBJ1-4	many	TGTGCCAGCAGCTTTGGGGTTAGTGAAAAACTGTTTTTT	CASSFGVSEKLFF
TRBV5-1	-	TRBJ1-1	many	TGCGCCAGCAGCGGATGGACGCGGAACACTGAAGCTTTCTTT	CASSGWTRNTEAFF
TRBV7-2	-	TRBJ2-2	many	TGTGCCAGCAGCTCCCCAGATGGGGGCTGGTACACCGGGGAGCTGTTTTTT	CASSSPDGGWYTGELFF
TRBV24-1	-	TRBJ2-3	many	TGTGCCACCAGTGATTATTCAGATACGCAGTATTTT	CATSDYSDTQYF
TRBV4-1	-	TRBJ1-5	many	TGCGCCAGCAGGTCGACCACCGGGACCCGTGGACAGCCCCAGCATTTT	CASRSTTGTRGQPQHF
TRBV7-2	TRBD2	TRBJ2-1	few	TGTGCCAGCAGCTCTAGCGGGAGTACTTACAATGAGCAGTTCTTC	CASSSSGSTYNEQFF
TRBV4-3	-	TRBJ2-5	many	TGCGCCAGCAGCCAAGATTTCTTCGGCGTGGAGACCCAGTACTTC	CASSQDFFGVETQYF
TRBV12-3/TRBV12-4	-	TRBJ2-7	many	TGTGCCACAACTACCGGGATCCACTCCTACGAGCAGTACTTC	CATTTGIHSYEQYF
TRBV5-1	TRBD1	TRBJ2-7	many	TGCGCCAGCAGCCTCCGGGACAGGGTCTACGAGCAGTACTTC	CASSLRDRVYEQYF
TRBV29-1	-	TRBJ1-4	many	TGCAGCGGTTGGACAGCGAATGAAAAACTGTTTTTT	CSGWTANEKLFF
TRBV4-3	TRBD2	TRBJ2-1	many	TGCGCCAGCAGCCAAGATTCCGCGGGGGGGTACAATGAGCAGTTCTTC	CASSQDSAGGYNEQFF
TRBV5-4	TRBD1	TRBJ1-6	many	TGTGCCAGCAGCTTTCGGGACAGGGGGCCTTATAATTCACCCCTCCACTTT	CASSFRDRGPYNSPLHF
TRBV12-3/TRBV12-4	TRBD1	TRBJ1-3	many	TGTGCCAGCAGGAAAACAGGGGCTGGGGGAAACACCATATATTTT	CASRKTGAGGNTIYF
TRBV5-4	-	TRBJ1-1	few	TGTGCCAGCAGCTTGTTGGGGGCGGGCACTGAAGCTTTCTTT	CASSLLGAGTEAFF
TRBV7-6	-	TRBJ2-1	few	TGTGCCAGCAGCTTAGGGCTAGTCAATGAGCAGTTCTTC	CASSLGLVNEQFF
TRBV20-1	-	TRBJ1-6	many	TGCAGTGCTAGAGGACAGCTAAATTCACCCCTCCACTTT	CSARGQLNSPLHF
TRBV27	TRBD1	TRBJ2-1	many	TGTGCCAGCAGGCTACCGGGACAGGGGAATAATGAGCAGTTCTTC	CASRLPGQGNNEQFF
TRBV24-1	-	TRBJ2-3	many	TGTGCCACCAGTGATGCGGACCCGGGGCACGCAGATACGCAGTATTTT	CATSDADPGHADTQYF
TRBV20-1	-	TRBJ1-5	many	TGCAGTGCTCCCCTCGGGGGACGAAATCAGCCCCAGCATTTT	CSAPLGGRNQPQHF
TRBV11-2	-	TRBJ2-5	many	TGTGCCAGCAGCTTAGAATCCCAGTTAACCCAGTACTTC	CASSLESQLTQYF
TRBV6-5	-	TRBJ2-3	many	TGTGCCAGCAACGAAATCGCGGCCGGGACAGATACGCAGTATTTT	CASNEIAAGTDTQYF
TRBV20-1	-	TRBJ1-1	many	TGCAGTGCTAGAGAAGGGTGGACTGAAGCTTTCTTT	CSAREGWTEAFF
TRBV4-3	-	TRBJ2-7	many	TGCGCCAGCAGCCAAGAGGTACCAGGGCCGGCCTACGAGCAGTACTTC	CASSQEVPGPAYEQYF
TRBV5-4	TRBD2	TRBJ2-7	many	TGTGCCAGCAGCTTTGGTAGCGGGGGGCCGAGCTCCTACGAGCAGTACTTC	CASSFGSGGPSSYEQYF
TRBV5-1	TRBD2	TRBJ2-1	-	TGCGCCAGCGTATCGGTAGCGGGCAATAATGAGCAGTTCTTC	CASVSVAGNNEQFF
TRBV20-1	-	TRBJ1-2	-	TGCAGTGCTAGCCCGGATAACTATGGCTACACCTTC	CSASPDNYGYTF
TRBV7-8	TRBD2	TRBJ2-7	-	TGTGCCAGCAGCTTAGAATGGGGGACTAGCGGGAGGCCTTACGAGCAGTACTTC	CASSLEWGTSGRPYEQYF
TRBV7-3	TRBD1	TRBJ2-3	-	TGTGCCAGCAGGGGACAGGCCACAGATACGCAGTATTTT	CASRGQATDTQYF
TRBV7-2	-	TRBJ2-3	many	TGTGCCAGCAGGGGGCAATCAGATACGCAGTATTTT	CASRGQSDTQYF
TRBV7-6	-	TRBJ2-5	-	TGTGCCAGCACCACGCCTCAGACCCAGTACTTC	CASTTPQTQYF
TRBV20-1	-	TRBJ2-4	many	TGCAGTGCGGCAGATTTAGCCAAAAACATTCAGTACTTC	CSAADLAKNIQYF
TRBV20-1	-	TRBJ2-1	many	TGCAGTGCTAGAGGATTGCGGGCTAACAATGAGCAGTTCTTC	CSARGLRANNEQFF
TRBV5-1	TRBD1	TRBJ2-2	many	TGCGCCAGCAGCTCGGGACAGGGAGTCACCGGGGAGCTGTTTTTT	CASSSGQGVTGELFF
TRBV27	TRBD2	TRBJ2-1	many	TGTGCCAGCAGTTTATGGACTAGAGGGAATTCCAATGAGCAGTTCTTC	CASSLWTRGNSNEQFF
TRBV6-1	-	TRBJ2-3	many	TGTGCCAGCAGTGAAGGTTGGGGGACAGATACGCAGTATTTT	CASSEGWGTDTQYF
TRBV19	-	TRBJ1-1	few	TGTGCCAGTAGTATAGACTCCGGGACATTGAACACTGAAGCTTTCTTT	CASSIDSGTLNTEAFF
TRBV29-1	-	TRBJ2-3	-	TGCAGTAAGCAGTCTAGCACAGATACGCAGTATTTT	CSKQSSTDTQYF
TRBV2	TRBD1	TRBJ2-2	many	TGTGCCAGCAGTGGACAGGGTGCAAACACCGGGGAGCTGTTTTTT	CASSGQGANTGELFF
TRBV12-3/TRBV12-4	-	TRBJ2-6	many	TGTGCCAGCAGTGGATCCCACACAATATTTCCTGGGGCCAACGTCCTGACTTTC	CASSGSHTIFPGANVLTF
TRBV19	-	TRBJ1-1	many	TGTGCCAGTAGTACCGGGCTCACTGAAGCTTTCTTT	CASSTGLTEAFF
TRBV28	-	TRBJ2-3	many	TGTGCCAGCAGTTTCCAGGCGGGACAGTCCACAGATACGCAGTATTTT	CASSFQAGQSTDTQYF
TRBV10-3	-	TRBJ1-5	-	TGTGCCATCAGTGACTCCTTGGGAGGGAGCAATCAGCCCCAGCATTTT	CAISDSLGGSNQPQHF
TRBV7-9	-	TRBJ1-2	many	TGTGCCAGCAGCTCCGAGAATGGTGGCTACACCTTC	CASSSENGGYTF